This TCR beta chain was recovered during a study of control samples from healthy donors and cancer patients. V was pared by 3 bases and J by 0 bases, with 6 bases between. Per the germline V gene, CDR1 is MNHNS and CDR2 is SASEGT. CDR3 length: 14 amino acids. Assay used: immunoSEQ multiplex PCR; TCRdb lists only in-frame clones, some missing. This sample has approximately 100,000 clones, with around 80% found just once. This clone was detected a few times. The sample carries other DNA sequences with the same CDR3. The TCR was taken from a man in his 60s in good health. The chain employs TRBV6-1 and TRBJ1-3; possibly TRBD1 for D (5 bases). The sample comprised blood. CDR3 DNA: TGTGCCAGCAGTGACGGGGCCTCTGGAAACACCATATATTTT. It specifies CASSDGASGNTIYF.